This TCR beta chain was recovered during a study of OX40 agonist ivuxolimab in advanced cancers. On the study more broadly: The eligibility criteria allowed prior anti-PD-1, anti-PD-L1 or anti-CTLA-4 therapy, and about 40% had some. Study findings and constraints: Several nonresponders also turned out to have low normalized T-cell clonal expansion.

Clones were sequenced by immunoSEQ multiplex PCR, and TCRdb holds only the in-frame ones, with some missing. The table has more than 75,000 clones, about nine tenths seen once. Turning to this clone: No antigen is known for it.

The V and J ends lost 5 bases and 10 bases, in that order; junction bases with no gene match: 12. CDR1 is ENHRY and CDR2 is SYGVKD in the germline V gene. This CDR3 is 15 amino acids long. The V and J genes are TRBV10-3 and TRBJ2-1; 9 bases are shared with TRBD2. The source is an adult with an advanced solid tumor such as melanoma, head and neck, liver or kidney cancer. Sample: CD4+ or CD8+ T cells sorted from blood, taken in a trial of the OX40 agonist ivuxolimab. Here the CDR3 reads CAISSSGRGSMEQFF. The CDR3 region has the DNA TGTGCCATCAGTAGTAGCGGGAGAGGGAGCATGGAGCAGTTCTTC.